These T cell receptor beta chains were read from a single sample in a study of blood T cell repertoires in COVID-19. Using immunoSEQ multiplex PCR, the repertoire was profiled, and TCRdb retains in-frame clones only, with some absent. Of tens of thousands of clones detected, about nine tenths appear once; the ten largest clones hold 4.5% to 7%. What was sequenced was peripheral blood. The source of these receptors is an elderly woman with acute or convalescent COVID-19. Each CDR3 is given with its conserved first and last residue. The D gene is left open where the match is weak. Not every row has a clone size; where given, it reads once, few, many or a size class.

d_call,v_call,clone_size,j_call,cdr3_nt,cdr3_aa
.,TRBV6-2/TRBV6-3,.,TRBJ1-1,TGTGCCAGCAGTTTACAGGGCATGAACACTGAAGCTTTCTTT,CASSLQGMNTEAFF
.,TRBV6-5,few,TRBJ1-1,TGTGCCAGCAGCCTAGCGCGGTTCGGGGAAGCTTTCTTT,CASSLARFGEAFF
TRBD2,TRBV14,.,TRBJ2-1,TGTGCCAGCAGCCACCAAGCGGGGGGGCGAGAGGATGAGCAGTTCTTC,CASSHQAGGREDEQFF
.,TRBV19,.,TRBJ1-4,TGTGCCAGTAGTCTTCGTTCCGGTGCTGAAAAACTGTTTTTT,CASSLRSGAEKLFF
TRBD1,TRBV7-8,once,TRBJ1-2,TGTGCCAGCAGCTACTACGGGACAGGGGGCTCGGGAGGCTACACCTTC,CASSYYGTGGSGGYTF
TRBD1,TRBV5-1,once,TRBJ1-6,TGCGCCAGCAGTCCGACAGGGCTTTCCTATAATTCACCCCTCCACTTT,CASSPTGLSYNSPLHF
TRBD2,TRBV5-4,few,TRBJ2-7,TGTGCCAGCAGTTCGGGACTAGCGGCCTCCTACGAGCAGTACTTC,CASSSGLAASYEQYF
.,TRBV5-6,.,TRBJ2-7,TGTGCCAGCAGCTTGAAGAAGACAGCACTCTCCTACGAGCAGTACTTC,CASSLKKTALSYEQYF
TRBD1,TRBV6-6,.,TRBJ2-7,TGTGCCAGCAGTTACCCCTCAGGGACAGGGTCTTACGAGCAGTACTTC,CASSYPSGTGSYEQYF
.,TRBV6-6,.,TRBJ1-5,TGTGCCAGCAGTACTGGGTACAGGGACAATCAGCCCCAGCATTTT,CASSTGYRDNQPQHF
.,TRBV5-1,.,TRBJ1-1,TGCGCCAGCAGCTTGGTCCCGGGACATATGAACACTGAAGCTTTCTTT,CASSLVPGHMNTEAFF
TRBD1,TRBV6-6,.,TRBJ1-4,TGTGCCAGCAGTCGGGACAGCGGAGTTGGTTCTAGTGAAAAACTGTTTTTT,CASSRDSGVGSSEKLFF
.,TRBV19,.,TRBJ1-5,TGTGCCAGTAGTACGGCCAGGGACAATCAGCCCCAGCATTTT,CASSTARDNQPQHF
.,TRBV28,.,TRBJ1-2,TGTGCCAGCAGTTTCGGCTATGGCTACACCTTC,CASSFGYGYTF
.,TRBV12-3/TRBV12-4,.,TRBJ1-1,TGTGCCAGCAGCGAACACGTAAAAGCTTTCTTT,CASSEHVKAFF
.,TRBV23-1,.,TRBJ1-3,TGCGCCAGCAGTCAACTGCGGGGGAACTCTGGAAACACCATATATTTT,CASSQLRGNSGNTIYF
TRBD2,TRBV7-3,.,TRBJ2-1,TGTGCCAGCAGCTTAACCGGAGGACTAGCGGGGGAAAATGAGCAGTTCTTC,CASSLTGGLAGENEQFF
.,TRBV5-4,.,TRBJ2-5,TGTGCCAGCCACAGGGACCCCCAAGAGACCCAGTACTTC,CASHRDPQETQYF
TRBD1,TRBV18,.,TRBJ1-1,TGTGCCAGCTCACCTCCGACAGGGTGGGGCACTGAAGCTTTCTTT,CASSPPTGWGTEAFF
TRBD1,TRBV7-9,.,TRBJ1-1,TGTGCCAGCAGCTCAAGCGTGAGGAGACAGGGGACGAACACTGAAGCTTTCTTT,CASSSSVRRQGTNTEAFF
.,TRBV2,.,TRBJ1-1,TGTGCCAGCAGTAAACAGGGAGAAAACACTGAAGCTTTCTTT,CASSKQGENTEAFF
.,TRBV29-1,.,TRBJ2-5,TGCAGCGCTACACAGTACCAAGAGACCCAGTACTTC,CSATQYQETQYF
.,TRBV6-5,.,TRBJ2-1,TGTGCCAGCACCGGTTTAGCGGATTCCAACAATGAGCAGTTCTTC,CASTGLADSNNEQFF
.,TRBV5-1,.,TRBJ1-1,TGCGCCAGCAGCTTTCAGGGTAGTTTGGGGAACACTGAAGCTTTCTTT,CASSFQGSLGNTEAFF
.,TRBV7-7,.,TRBJ1-5,TGTGCTAGCAGCCAGTATAGCAATCAGCCCCAGCATTTT,CASSQYSNQPQHF
.,TRBV20-1,.,TRBJ2-4,TGCAGTGCTAGTAGGCAGGGAAACATTCAGTACTTC,CSASRQGNIQYF
.,TRBV6-5,.,TRBJ1-2,TGTGCCAGCAGTTACGCGCGTGGAGGGGTGGCTGGCTACACCTTC,CASSYARGGVAGYTF
.,TRBV6-2/TRBV6-3,few,TRBJ2-7,TGTGCCAGCAGTTACTCGAAATCCAGTCTTCTAGACGAGCAGTACTTC,CASSYSKSSLLDEQYF
TRBD2,TRBV7-2,once,TRBJ2-1,TGTGCCAGCAGCCCCCGCCGGGGGGGCCCGTATGAGCAGTTCTTC,CASSPRRGGPYEQFF